This T cell receptor beta chain stems from a study of T cell responses to AZD1222 COVID-19 vaccine (dated by TCRdb to the early 2020s). Broadly, across the study: A total of approximately 240 trial participants underwent TCR sequencing, of whom 200 to 220 received two doses of AZD1222 and about 25 received two doses of the MenACWY control vaccine. Trial participants were enrolled by age into 18-55, 56-69 and 70-plus year subgroups, with 148, 28 and 57 TCR-sequenced participants respectively.

Overall study results and their limits: Only five or six AZD1222 recipients were SARS-CoV-2 seropositive at baseline, limiting conclusions about previously exposed vaccinees. After two AZD1222 doses, both the breadth and the depth of spike-specific TCRs were significantly higher than at day 0 and than in MenACWY recipients. Participants were mostly white British, with more females than males. The authors suggested clonal diversity may have been underestimated. The 56-69-year group was small, and its depth increase did not reach significance, likely because of low power. Nearly half of unique spike-specific TCRs reportedly recognized epitopes outside regions mutated in the B.1.351 and B.1.1.7 variants. CD4 TCRs associated with the vaccine covered the entire spike protein, and the dominant responses were in regions 160-218 and 743-854. Because no samples from the day 14 peak response were available, repertoires could be characterized only after the peak T cell response.

At the junction V is shortened by 1 base and J by 6 bases; bases outside the gene matches: 5. CDR1 and CDR2 (KGHSH, LQKENI) derive from the germline V gene. The CDR3 starts with the cysteine, ends with the phenylalanine, and has 15 residues. This entry keeps only the CDR3 DNA: 45 bases, framed from base 1. Concerning this clone itself: The antigen this receptor binds is unknown. No much larger clonotype is one base removed from it; base qualities were not supplied.

The CDR3 regions of human TCRbeta chains were analyzed by immunosequencing. Per the original workflow: TCRs in the repertoires were compared against a reference library of SARS-CoV-2-specific TCRs that had been generated with the MIRA antigen-specificity platform. Breadth was defined as the fraction of unique TCRs that were SARS-CoV-2-associated. Depth was defined as the fraction of total T cells that were SARS-CoV-2-associated. Using the MIRA data, every spike-specific TCR was mapped to the spike region that the TCR reacted to and assigned to either a CD4 or a CD8 class. Log10-transformed breadth and depth values were compared by one-way ANOVA with Sidak's multiple comparisons tests. TCRdb obtained this table from immuneACCESS and retained in-frame rearrangements with V and J assigned. These tables miss some clones; where compared with another copy, unresolved V genes account for less than half of the shortfall, and the remainder is unexplained. D and trimming were read from the DNA, whereas the V and J calls and clone size are those reported in that table. For this sample the table gives 75,000 to 95,000 clones, of which 85% were detected only once. The ten most abundant clones make up around 5% of the sample.

The sample's time point label is to be understood as: about 28 days (+/-7) after the second vaccine dose. AZD1222 recipients with second doses at about 4 weeks or about 12 weeks were pooled, because spike-specific TCR depth and breadth did not differ between schedules. The vaccinee samples were drawn from two UK trials, COV001 and COV002, one of which was a single-blind randomized controlled phase 2/3 trial testing AZD1222 (ChAdOx1 nCoV-19) in healthy adults. For TCRbeta chain sequencing, PBMC samples were collected from trial participants at day 0 and at day 28 after the second dose. Here the chain combines TRBV18 and TRBJ2-7; 11 nucleotides in the junction match TRBD1. The source was peripheral blood, collected 28 days after the second AZD1222 dose. The clonotype was recovered from an adult who received the AZD1222 COVID-19 vaccine. The CDR3 region has the sequence CASSPLGQGVLEQYF. The DNA is as follows: TGTGCCAGCTCACCACTGGGACAGGGGGTACTCGAGCAGTACTTC.